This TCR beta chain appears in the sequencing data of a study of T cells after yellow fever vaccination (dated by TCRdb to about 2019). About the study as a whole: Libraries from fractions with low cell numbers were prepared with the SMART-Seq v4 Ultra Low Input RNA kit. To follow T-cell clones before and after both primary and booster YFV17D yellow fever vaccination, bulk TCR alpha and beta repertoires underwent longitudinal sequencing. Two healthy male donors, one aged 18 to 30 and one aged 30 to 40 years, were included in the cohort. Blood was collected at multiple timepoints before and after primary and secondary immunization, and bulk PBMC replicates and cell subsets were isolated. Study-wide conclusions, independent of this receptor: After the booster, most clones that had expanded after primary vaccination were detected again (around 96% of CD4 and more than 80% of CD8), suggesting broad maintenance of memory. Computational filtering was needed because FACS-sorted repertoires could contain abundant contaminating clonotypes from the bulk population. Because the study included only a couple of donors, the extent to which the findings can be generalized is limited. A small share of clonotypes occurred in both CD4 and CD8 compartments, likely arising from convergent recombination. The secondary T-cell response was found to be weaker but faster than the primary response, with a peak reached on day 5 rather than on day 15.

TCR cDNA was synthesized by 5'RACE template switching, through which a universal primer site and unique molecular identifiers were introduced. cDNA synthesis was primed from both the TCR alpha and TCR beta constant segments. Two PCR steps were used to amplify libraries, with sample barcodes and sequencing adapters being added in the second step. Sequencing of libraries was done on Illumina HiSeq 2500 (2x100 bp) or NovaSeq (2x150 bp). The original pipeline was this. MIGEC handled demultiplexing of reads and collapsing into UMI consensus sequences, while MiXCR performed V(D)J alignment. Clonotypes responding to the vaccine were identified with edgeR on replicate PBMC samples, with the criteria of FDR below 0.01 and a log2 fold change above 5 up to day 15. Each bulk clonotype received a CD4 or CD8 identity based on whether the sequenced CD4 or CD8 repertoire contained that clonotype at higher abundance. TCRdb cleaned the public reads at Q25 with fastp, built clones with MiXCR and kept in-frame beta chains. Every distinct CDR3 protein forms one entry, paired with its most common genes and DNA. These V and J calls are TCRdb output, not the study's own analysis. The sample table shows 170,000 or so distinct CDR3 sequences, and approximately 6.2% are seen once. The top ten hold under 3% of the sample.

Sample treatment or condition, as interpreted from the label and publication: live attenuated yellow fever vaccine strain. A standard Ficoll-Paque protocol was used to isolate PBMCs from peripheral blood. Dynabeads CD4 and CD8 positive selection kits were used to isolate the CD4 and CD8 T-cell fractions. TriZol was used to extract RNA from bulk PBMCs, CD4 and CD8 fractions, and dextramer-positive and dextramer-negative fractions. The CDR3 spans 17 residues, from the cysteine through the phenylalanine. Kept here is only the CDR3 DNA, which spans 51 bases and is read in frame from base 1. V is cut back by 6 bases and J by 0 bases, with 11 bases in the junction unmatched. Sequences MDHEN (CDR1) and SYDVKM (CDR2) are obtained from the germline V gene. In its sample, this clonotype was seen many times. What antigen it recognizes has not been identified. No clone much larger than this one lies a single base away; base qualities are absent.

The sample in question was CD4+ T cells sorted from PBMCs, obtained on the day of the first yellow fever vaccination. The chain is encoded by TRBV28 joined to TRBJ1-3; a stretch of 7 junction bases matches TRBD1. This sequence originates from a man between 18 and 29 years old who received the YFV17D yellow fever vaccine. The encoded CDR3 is CASSPPGQLISGNTIYF. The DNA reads TGTGCCAGCAGCCCCCCGGGACAGCTCATCTCTGGAAACACCATATATTTT.